These T cell receptor beta chains were read from a single sample in a study of human T cells and chemical hapten exposure. TCRdb recomputed calls from the RACE reads with MiXCR, one row per CDR3 protein. This table has 40,000 to 50,000 distinct CDR3 sequences, over 3.5% appearing once. The specimen was whole blood, collected in connection with sensitization to the hapten diphenylcyclopropenone (DPC). The receptors originated from a man aged 50 to 59 with alopecia areata. Some clones in this sample may be carry-over from other donors' samples. CDR3s include the opening cysteine and the closing phenylalanine or tryptophan. A D gene is named only where the DNA matches it firmly. Only part of the rows carry a size: once, few, many, or a class if the clone is expanded.

d_call	clone_size	j_call	v_call	cdr3_aa	cdr3_nt
-	many	TRBJ1-3	TRBV20-1	CSAMDRSSGNTIYF	TGCAGTGCTATGGACCGGAGCTCTGGAAACACCATATATTTT
-	many	TRBJ2-1	TRBV10-1	CASSEDYVHEQFF	TGCGCCAGCAGTGAGGATTATGTCCATGAGCAGTTCTTC
-	-	TRBJ1-1	TRBV5-1	CASSLLTATMNTEAFF	TGCGCCAGCAGCTTGTTGACAGCCACCATGAACACTGAAGCTTTCTTT
-	many	TRBJ2-7	TRBV29-1	CSVEGKRGAEQYF	TGCAGCGTTGAAGGGAAAAGGGGGGCCGAGCAGTACTTC
-	many	TRBJ2-1	TRBV11-1	CASSLQGGPKRNEQFF	TGTGCCAGCAGCTTGCAAGGAGGGCCCAAGAGGAATGAGCAGTTCTTC
-	many	TRBJ2-7	TRBV5-1	CASSSVASPYEQYF	TGCGCCAGCAGCTCGGTGGCTAGCCCATACGAGCAGTACTTC
-	-	TRBJ2-5	TRBV18	CASSPLDNQETQYF	TGTGCCAGCTCACCTCTCGACAACCAAGAGACCCAGTACTTC
-	many	TRBJ2-1	TRBV29-1	CSVETGENNEQFF	TGCAGCGTTGAAACGGGAGAGAACAATGAGCAGTTCTTC
-	many	TRBJ1-6	TRBV12-3/TRBV12-4	CASSLGQTNNSPLHF	TGTGCCAGCAGTTTAGGACAGACAAATAATTCACCCCTCCACTTT
TRBD1	-	TRBJ1-4	TRBV7-2	CASSLRQGGVEKLFF	TGTGCCAGCAGCCTTAGACAGGGGGGGGTTGAAAAACTGTTTTTT
-	many	TRBJ2-6	TRBV5-6	CASSVRGPGANVLTF	TGTGCCAGCAGCGTCCGCGGTCCTGGGGCCAACGTCCTGACTTTC
-	few	TRBJ2-7	TRBV15	CATSREPPGQGYNEQYF	TGTGCCACCAGCAGGGAGCCCCCGGGACAAGGATATAACGAGCAGTACTTC
TRBD1	many	TRBJ2-6	TRBV4-3	CASSPGQAGANVLTF	TGCGCCAGCAGCCCAGGACAGGCCGGGGCCAACGTCCTGACTTTC
-	many	TRBJ2-1	TRBV6-1	CASSEGPTGSYNEQFF	TGTGCCAGCAGTGAAGGACCAACAGGCTCCTACAATGAGCAGTTCTTC
TRBD2	many	TRBJ2-7	TRBV7-2	CASSLAVASGYSSYEQYF	TGTGCCAGCAGCTTAGCCGTCGCTAGCGGGTACAGCTCCTACGAGCAGTACTTC
-	-	TRBJ2-1	TRBV28	CASELALGGYNEQFF	TGTGCCAGCGAGCTCGCCCTAGGGGGTTACAATGAGCAGTTCTTC
TRBD1	many	TRBJ2-1	TRBV18	CASSPPTGAPRGNEQFF	TGTGCCAGCTCACCACCAACAGGGGCACCAAGGGGGAATGAGCAGTTCTTC
TRBD2	many	TRBJ2-3	TRBV6-1	CASSELAGRTDTQYF	TGTGCCAGCAGTGAACTAGCGGGACGCACAGATACGCAGTATTTT
-	few	TRBJ1-2	TRBV2	CASRVGSYGYTF	TGTGCCAGCAGGGTGGGATCCTATGGCTACACCTTC
TRBD2	many	TRBJ2-1	TRBV13	CASSRTSGRLRSYNEQFF	TGTGCCAGCAGCAGGACTAGCGGGAGGTTAAGGTCCTACAATGAGCAGTTCTTC
TRBD1	many	TRBJ2-7	TRBV29-1	CSVGTGTGPYEQYF	TGCAGCGTTGGGACAGGGACGGGTCCCTACGAGCAGTACTTC
TRBD1	many	TRBJ2-7	TRBV5-1	CASSLGATGNSYEQYF	TGCGCCAGCAGCTTGGGGGCGACAGGGAACTCCTACGAGCAGTACTTC
TRBD1	-	TRBJ1-2	TRBV28	CASSPSTGGRNGYTF	TGTGCCAGCAGTCCCTCGACAGGGGGAAGGAATGGCTACACCTTC
-	many	TRBJ1-2	TRBV20-1	CSAIGGGQNYGYTF	TGCAGTGCTATCGGCGGGGGGCAGAACTATGGCTACACCTTC
-	many	TRBJ1-1	TRBV20-1	CSARAGGGGFTEAFF	TGCAGTGCTAGAGCCGGGGGGGGGGGATTTACTGAAGCTTTCTTT
TRBD1	many	TRBJ2-2	TRBV24-1	CATSDSGTGGPGELFF	TGTGCCACCAGTGATTCCGGGACAGGGGGTCCCGGGGAGCTGTTTTTT
-	few	TRBJ2-1	TRBV18	CASSPLDTGRRDEQFF	TGTGCCAGCTCACCATTAGATACAGGACGTCGGGATGAGCAGTTCTTC
-	many	TRBJ2-5	TRBV7-9	CASSSDPWEETQYF	TGTGCCAGCAGCTCGGACCCCTGGGAAGAGACCCAGTACTTC
TRBD1	many	TRBJ2-4	TRBV28	CASRGQGRDIQYF	TGTGCCAGCAGGGGACAGGGGCGAGACATTCAGTACTTC
-	-	TRBJ1-5	TRBV7-8	CASSLNTTPHTHQPQHF	TGTGCCAGCAGCTTAAATACTACACCACACACGCATCAGCCCCAGCATTTT
-	many	TRBJ2-1	TRBV7-2	CASSLAGRRDNEQFF	TGTGCCAGCAGCTTGGCGGGACGCAGGGATAATGAGCAGTTCTTC
-	many	TRBJ2-3	TRBV12-3/TRBV12-4	CASSPLGRPSTDTQYF	TGTGCCAGCAGCCCCTTAGGCCGTCCGAGCACAGATACGCAGTATTTT
TRBD2	many	TRBJ2-7	TRBV2	CASSSDPGLPKEYF	TGTGCCAGCAGTTCCGACCCGGGACTACCAAAGGAGTACTTC
-	many	TRBJ1-4	TRBV6-1	CASSHPRGGLNEKLFF	TGTGCCAGCAGCCACCCCCGGGGGGGGCTAAATGAAAAACTGTTTTTT
-	many	TRBJ1-2	TRBV29-1	CSVRTGGNNGYTF	TGCAGCGTGCGGACGGGGGGAAACAATGGCTACACCTTC
TRBD1	many	TRBJ1-5	TRBV7-9	CASSAGAGQGYSYSNQPQHF	TGTGCCAGCAGCGCGGGGGCGGGACAGGGGTACTCCTATAGCAATCAGCCCCAGCATTTT
TRBD1	few	TRBJ2-2	TRBV5-5	CASSRRPTGIPDTGELFF	TGTGCCAGCAGCCGGCGACCGACAGGGATCCCCGACACCGGGGAGCTGTTTTTT
-	many	TRBJ2-1	TRBV7-3	CASSLARNEQFF	TGTGCCAGCAGCTTGGCGAGGAATGAGCAGTTCTTC
-	many	TRBJ1-1	TRBV12-3/TRBV12-4	CASITDREAFF	TGTGCCAGCATTACTGACCGGGAGGCTTTCTTT
-	many	TRBJ2-3	TRBV28	CATMTGITDTQYF	TGTGCCACCATGACAGGAATCACAGATACGCAGTATTTT
-	-	TRBJ2-7	TRBV3-1	CASSQGAGQGAYEQYF	TGTGCCAGCAGCCAGGGTGCGGGTCAGGGAGCCTACGAGCAGTACTTC
-	many	TRBJ1-4	TRBV2	CASSEAPGWDEKLFF	TGTGCCAGCAGTGAAGCGCCGGGATGGGATGAAAAACTGTTTTTT
-	-	TRBJ1-5	TRBV27	CASSLSPDFDSHQPQHF	TGTGCCAGCAGTTTATCCCCGGACTTCGATTCTCATCAGCCCCAGCATTTT
-	-	TRBJ2-1	TRBV6-1	CASSELCISYNEQFF	TGTGCCAGCAGTGAGTTGTGTATCTCCTACAATGAGCAGTTCTTC
TRBD1	many	TRBJ1-1	TRBV12-3/TRBV12-4	CASSQTGNRRTEAFF	TGTGCCAGCAGTCAGACAGGGAATCGTAGGACTGAAGCTTTCTTT
-	many	TRBJ2-5	TRBV20-1	CSARINGGTETQYF	TGCAGTGCTAGAATAAACGGAGGGACGGAGACCCAGTACTTC
TRBD1	many	TRBJ2-1	TRBV29-1	CSVQDRGNHEQFF	TGCAGCGTGCAGGACAGGGGTAATCATGAGCAGTTCTTC
-	many	TRBJ1-5	TRBV28	CASSWGGNQPQHF	TGTGCCAGCAGTTGGGGCGGCAATCAGCCCCAGCATTTT
-	many	TRBJ1-2	TRBV11-2	CASSLGHNYGYTF	TGTGCCAGCAGCTTGGGCCATAACTATGGCTACACCTTC
TRBD2	many	TRBJ2-7	TRBV7-2	CASSPEPTSAEQYF	TGTGCCAGCAGCCCCGAGCCGACTAGCGCAGAGCAGTACTTC
-	many	TRBJ2-6	TRBV12-3/TRBV12-4	CASTLQPTGANVLTF	TGTGCCAGCACCCTACAACCTACCGGGGCCAACGTCCTGACTTTC
TRBD2	many	TRBJ2-1	TRBV6-2/TRBV6-3	CASSYVTSGSGNEQFF	TGTGCCAGCAGTTACGTGACTAGCGGGAGTGGAAATGAGCAGTTCTTC
TRBD2	few	TRBJ2-7	TRBV19	CASSSGRAGYEQYF	TGTGCCAGTAGTAGCGGGAGGGCCGGGTACGAGCAGTACTTC